One T cell receptor beta chain is described in this entry. Participants came from some 23 US areas, aged roughly 18 to 89 years. These data come from a study of blood T cell repertoires in COVID-19. Overall study: PBMCs, B-cell-depleted T cells, or T cells provided the cDNA or gDNA that made up the material.

V was pared by 2 bases and J by 0 bases, with 12 bases between. Per germline, CDR1 SGHTA and CDR2 FQGNSA. The CDR3 contains 16 residues. As processed by the authors: Cell counts per sample came from amplifying reference gene primers. TCRdb's table, derived via immunoSEQ multiplex PCR, lists solely in-frame clones and lacks some. V and J calls and clone size are given by that table; D and trimming were obtained from the DNA. The data hold some 330,000 clones, with 75% to 90% observed a single time. The V gene is TRBV7-2, the J gene TRBJ2-3; D possibly corresponds to TRBD2 (5 bases). The source of this sequence is a woman in her forties or fifties who had recovered from COVID-19. The sample comprised PBMCs or T cells enriched from blood (not recorded which). In DNA form, the CDR3 reads TGTGCCAGCAGCTTAATTGGGAGCGGTAGCACAGATACGCAGTATTTT. Translation: CASSLIGSGSTDTQYF. Filled out from reference TRBV7-2 and TRBJ2-3, the complete variable domain reads GAGVSQSPSNKVTEKGKDVELRCDPISGHTALYWYRQSLGQGLEFLIYFQGNSAPDKSGLPSDRFSAERTGGSVSTLTIQRTQQEDSAVYLCASSLIGSGSTDTQYFGPGTRLTVL.